The T cell receptor beta chain described here comes from a study of T cells after yellow fever vaccination. The wider study: When fractions had low cell numbers, they were prepared with SMART-Seq v4 Ultra Low Input. Broader study findings: In FACS-sorted repertoires, abundant clonotypes from the bulk population could appear as contaminants. The secondary response showed a weaker magnitude and a faster peak, day 5 versus 15.

From germline, CDR1 is SNHLY and CDR2 FYNNEI. CDR3 length: 15 residues. V lost 6 bases to trimming and J lost 5 bases; unmatched junction nucleotides: 13. This clonotype was picked up a small number of times. The antigen is undetermined. TCRdb re-analysed the 5' RACE reads in MiXCR, keeping a single row per CDR3 protein. The table lists about 110,000 distinct CDR3 sequences, 8.4% of them singletons. The input for sequencing was CD8+ T cells sorted from PBMCs, taken 45 days after the yellow fever booster vaccination. The rearrangement uses TRBV2 and TRBJ2-7, with 7 bases that match TRBD1. The sequence derives from a man younger than 45 who received the YFV17D yellow fever vaccine. CDR3 coding DNA: TGTGCCAGCAGGGCCGGGACCCTCACAGGGGACGAGCAGTACTTC. Translating gives CASRAGTLTGDEQYF.